This is a list of T cell receptor beta chains from one sample in a study of T cell changes during pregnancy in multiple sclerosis. Libraries were prepared by immunoSEQ multiplex PCR; TCRdb keeps only in-frame clonotypes and omits some of them. The sample lists about 22,000 clones; about 89% were seen once. The sample was CD4+ T cells from peripheral blood mononuclear cells, taken after pregnancy. These receptors were collected from a female donor in good health, enrolled as a control in a pregnancy study. Each CDR3 is given with its conserved first and last residue. D genes are given only for firm matches. Clone size is stated in some rows and not others, as once, few, many or a class when expanded.

>.|TRBV19|.|TRBJ1-2
CASRPAGRGSNYGYTF
TGTGCCAGTCGACCGGCGGGGCGGGGGTCCAACTATGGCTACACCTTC
>.|TRBV9|.|TRBJ2-1
CASSDRGQQFF
TGTGCCAGCAGCGACCGGGGTCAGCAGTTCTTC
>TRBD1|TRBV14|once|TRBJ2-3
CASSPYRGQGRDTQYF
TGTGCCAGCAGCCCGTACCGCGGACAGGGTCGAGATACGCAGTATTTT
>TRBD2|TRBV27|.|TRBJ2-7
CASSQLAGGRYEQYF
TGTGCCAGCAGCCAACTAGCGGGAGGGCGCTACGAGCAGTACTTC
>.|TRBV5-6|once|TRBJ1-6
CASSWRGGFNSPLHF
TGTGCCAGCAGCTGGAGGGGAGGCTTTAATTCACCCCTCCACTTT
>.|TRBV28|.|TRBJ1-4
CASNPATNEKLFF
TGTGCCAGTAATCCCGCAACTAATGAAAAACTGTTTTTT
>.|TRBV6-5|once|TRBJ2-2
CASSYGLLSGELFF
TGTGCCAGCAGTTACGGTCTTTTGAGCGGGGAGCTGTTTTTT
>TRBD1|TRBV6-1|.|TRBJ2-7
CASGRDRDYEQYF
TGTGCCAGCGGTCGGGACAGGGACTACGAGCAGTACTTC
>TRBD2|TRBV30|.|TRBJ2-7
CAWSLGLAGALDEQYF
TGTGCCTGGAGTCTGGGACTAGCGGGGGCATTAGACGAGCAGTACTTC
>.|TRBV30|.|TRBJ2-7
CAWSRTGSGEQYF
TGTGCCTGGAGTCGAACAGGGTCGGGTGAGCAGTACTTC
>TRBD2|TRBV5-1|.|TRBJ2-5
CASSSGEGETQYF
TGCGCCAGCAGCTCGGGGGAGGGGGAGACCCAGTACTTC
>.|TRBV5-1|once|TRBJ1-3
CASSLGGSGNTIYF
TGCGCCAGCAGCTTGGGAGGCTCTGGAAACACCATATATTTT
>.|TRBV18|.|TRBJ2-1
CASSLQSSNEQFF
TGTGCCAGCTCCCTTCAGTCAAGCAATGAGCAGTTCTTC
>TRBD1|TRBV27|.|TRBJ2-5
CASSSAGTGRETQYF
TGTGCCAGCAGTTCCGCCGGGACAGGGAGGGAGACCCAGTACTTC